The rows below give T cell receptor beta chains drawn from one sample of a study of cytomegalovirus exposure and HLA in healthy donors. This table comes from immunoSEQ multiplex PCR, and its TCRdb copy is limited to in-frame clones, with some not included. The sample includes about 160,000 clones, roughly 80% of them seen just once. Specimen: PBMCs. Receptor source: a man between 25 and 39 years old in good health and CMV-seronegative. The CDR3 runs from the conserved cysteine through the conserved F or W. The order of the fields is clone size, J gene, V gene, D gene, CDR3 length, CDR3 DNA, CDR3 protein. The D gene is left open where the match is weak. Expanded clones get a size class; other rows say once, few or many, or leave the size out.

>NA|TRBJ2-7|TRBV10-3|NA|13
TGTGCCGTCACCACAACCCCAGGCTACGAGCAGTACTTC
CAVTTTPGYEQYF
>NA|TRBJ2-7|TRBV5-4|NA|14
TGTGCCAGCAGCTCAACAGACACGTCCTACGAGCAGTACTTC
CASSSTDTSYEQYF
>NA|TRBJ2-7|TRBV27|TRBD1|15
TGTGCCAGCAGGTCCCCGGGACAGGGGACCTACGAGCAGTACTTC
CASRSPGQGTYEQYF
>NA|TRBJ1-2|TRBV7-9|TRBD1|19
TGTGCCAGCAGTTTAGGGCGTTCAGGGACAGGGATTTGGAACTATGGCTACACCTTC
CASSLGRSGTGIWNYGYTF
>NA|TRBJ1-5|TRBV6-5|NA|16
TGTGCCAGCAGTTACGTTTTGCGGGCTAGCAATCAGCCCCAGCATTTT
CASSYVLRASNQPQHF
>NA|TRBJ2-7|TRBV2|TRBD2|15
TGTGCCAGCAGGACCGGGGGGAGCCGGTCGAGGATGCAGTACTTC
CASRTGGSRSRMQYF
>NA|TRBJ2-7|TRBV4-3|TRBD1|15
TGCGCCAGCAGCCAAGCTGTGGACAGGCAATACGAGCAGTACTTC
CASSQAVDRQYEQYF
>NA|TRBJ1-5|TRBV5-1|TRBD1|13
TGCGCCAGCAGTCAGGGGGCGGACCAGCCCCAGCATTTT
CASSQGADQPQHF
>NA|TRBJ2-3|TRBV30|TRBD2|16
TGTGCCTGGACCGGACTAGCGGGGGCCAGCACAGATACGCAGTATTTT
CAWTGLAGASTDTQYF
>NA|TRBJ1-2|TRBV20-1|NA|11
TGCAGTGCGCCCAGGGTGACTGGCTACACCTTC
CSAPRVTGYTF
>few|TRBJ2-7|TRBV5-6|NA|14
TGTGCCAGCAGCTTGGCTGACTCGCGGTACGAGCAGTACTTC
CASSLADSRYEQYF
>NA|TRBJ1-1|TRBV4-3|NA|14
TGCGCCAGCAGCCAAGATCGCGGATACACTGAAGCTTTCTTT
CASSQDRGYTEAFF
>NA|TRBJ1-5|TRBV5-1|TRBD1|14
TGCGCCAGCAGCCTCACAGGGGAGGAGCAGCCCCAGCATTTT
CASSLTGEEQPQHF
>NA|TRBJ1-2|TRBV7-9|TRBD1|13
TGTGCCAGCAGCTTAGATCAGGGGGGAGGCTACACCTTC
CASSLDQGGGYTF
>NA|TRBJ2-7|TRBV6-6|TRBD1|15
TGTGCCAGCGGCAAAGGCAGGGGGCGTTCCTACGAGCAGTACTTC
CASGKGRGRSYEQYF
>NA|TRBJ1-1|TRBV9|NA|15
TGTGCCAGCAGCGTAAGTCAGCGCCTGAACACTGAAGCTTTCTTT
CASSVSQRLNTEAFF
>NA|TRBJ2-3|TRBV5-1|TRBD2|16
TGCGCCAGCAGCTCCAAGCGGGGGGGAGGGACAGATACGCAGTATTTT
CASSSKRGGGTDTQYF
>NA|TRBJ2-3|TRBV19|TRBD2|12
TGTGCCACCAGCGGGATACAAGATACGCAGTATTTT
CATSGIQDTQYF
>NA|TRBJ1-1|TRBV7-8|NA|14
TGTGCCAGCAGCCCTACCCCCAATTCCCTCGGAGCTTTCTTT
CASSPTPNSLGAFF
>NA|TRBJ2-5|TRBV27|NA|11
TGTGCCAGCAGTTTCAGAGAGACCCAGTACTTC
CASSFRETQYF
>NA|TRBJ2-7|TRBV7-8|TRBD1|15
TGTGCCAGCAGCACCGGGACAGGAGGTAGCTACGAGCAGTACTTC
CASSTGTGGSYEQYF
>NA|TRBJ1-1|TRBV2|NA|13
TGTGCCAGCGGGAGGGGGGGGGACACTGAAGCTTTCTTT
CASGRGGDTEAFF
>NA|TRBJ2-5|TRBV2|NA|16
TGTGCCACCCCCGGTCGGACGGGGGAATACCAAGAGACCCAGTACTTC
CATPGRTGEYQETQYF
>NA|TRBJ2-3|TRBV28|TRBD2|14
TGTGCCAGCAGGGTAGCGGGGCTCACAGATACGCAGTATTTT
CASRVAGLTDTQYF
>NA|TRBJ2-1|TRBV5-6|NA|13
TGTGCCAGCAGTAGGGGTAGTGACTATGAGCAGTTCTTC
CASSRGSDYEQFF
>NA|TRBJ1-1|TRBV7-3|NA|13
TGTGCCAGCAGCTTATCAGTGAACACTGAAGCTTTCTTT
CASSLSVNTEAFF
>once|TRBJ2-7|TRBV5-6|NA|14
TGTGCCAGCAGCTCCCCCGACAGAACCTACGAGCAGTACTTC
CASSSPDRTYEQYF
>NA|TRBJ2-7|TRBV4-1|TRBD1|15
TGCGCCAGCAGCCAAGTTCGGGACAGTTTTGTCGAGCAGTACTTC
CASSQVRDSFVEQYF
>NA|TRBJ2-1|TRBV7-9|TRBD2|17
TGTGCCACCTTGACTAGCGGGAGAGGTAGTCGAGGAAGAGAGCAGTTCTTC
CATLTSGRGSRGREQFF
>once|TRBJ2-5|TRBV7-2|NA|16
TGTGCCAGCAGCCCCGGGATAGGGCGCGGCCAAGAGACCCAGTACTTC
CASSPGIGRGQETQYF
>NA|TRBJ2-3|TRBV2|TRBD2|18
TGTGCCAGCAGTGAAGAGGGGGGGGCTAGCGGGGTCACAGATACGCAGTATTTT
CASSEEGGASGVTDTQYF
>few|TRBJ1-4|TRBV5-6|NA|15
TGTGCCAGCAGCCCGACTCATGCAACTAATGAAAAACTGTTTTTT
CASSPTHATNEKLFF
>NA|TRBJ2-2|TRBV29-1|TRBD1|14
TGCAGCGTTGCTTTGACAGGGGACGGCGGGGAGCTGTTTTTT
CSVALTGDGGELFF
>NA|TRBJ1-3|TRBV15|NA|18
TGTGCCACCAGCAGAGATCTGTTACAGACCACATCTGGAAACACCATATATTTT
CATSRDLLQTTSGNTIYF
>NA|TRBJ2-1|TRBV2|NA|14
TGTGCCAGCAGTGGTACGAGCTCCTACAATGAGCAGTTCTTC
CASSGTSSYNEQFF
>NA|TRBJ1-6|TRBV11-2|TRBD1|17
TGTGCCAGCAGCTTTACTGCGCCGGGACAGGGGAATTCACCCCTCCACTTT
CASSFTAPGQGNSPLHF
>NA|TRBJ2-1|TRBV28|TRBD2|15
TGTGCCAGCAGCCCGTGGACTAGCGGGAACAATGAGCAGTTCTTC
CASSPWTSGNNEQFF
>NA|TRBJ1-2|TRBV19|NA|15
TGTGCCAGTAGTACCCGGACAGCGCTAAACTATGGCTACACCTTC
CASSTRTALNYGYTF
>NA|TRBJ2-2|TRBV7-6|TRBD1|15
TGTGCCAGCAGCTTAAGGACAGGGGACACCGGGGAGCTGTTTTTT
CASSLRTGDTGELFF
>NA|TRBJ2-3|TRBV6-1|TRBD2|17
TGTGCCAGCAGTGAATTGATCCTAGCGGGTCAACCAGATACGCAGTATTTT
CASSELILAGQPDTQYF
>once|TRBJ1-1|TRBV7-2|NA|14
TGTGCCAGCAGCCCACTCGGGGGGACCACTGAAGCTTTCTTT
CASSPLGGTTEAFF
>NA|TRBJ1-2|TRBV25-1|TRBD1|14
TGTGCCAGCAGTGAGACAGGGATTTATCGGGGCTACACCTTC
CASSETGIYRGYTF
>NA|TRBJ2-3|TRBV5-1|NA|15
TGCGCCAGCAGCCCCCCCGGAGGGGGCACAGATACGCAGTATTTT
CASSPPGGGTDTQYF
>NA|TRBJ2-1|TRBV18|NA|16
TGTGCCAGCTCACCAAACCCCGCGCGGGACTACAATGAGCAGTTCTTC
CASSPNPARDYNEQFF
>few|TRBJ2-1|TRBV6-4|TRBD2|17
TGTGCCAGCAGCCCAGGCGGGAGAGGGCACTTTCGGGCTGAGCAGTTCTTC
CASSPGGRGHFRAEQFF